The 30 T cell receptor beta chains presented below share a single source sample, sequenced in a study of sequential checkpoint blockade in melanoma. Using immunoSEQ multiplex PCR, the repertoire was profiled, and TCRdb retains in-frame clones only, with some absent. The data hold just over 6,000 clones, with 21% observed a single time. The treatment denotes: randomized to nivolumab then ipilimumab (arm A) or the reverse (arm B). The sample consisted of tumor tissue (inferred from file names), taken from a patient given nivolumab and ipilimumab in sequence. These receptors were obtained from a human donor with melanoma.

This clone was detected a few times. The V and J genes are TRBV19 and TRBJ2-7; D gene ambiguous. The CDR3 is 13 amino acids. V was cut by 3 bases and J by 5 bases, with 11 bases left in between. Germline V CDR1 and CDR2: LNHDA, SQIVND (reference sequence). The CDR3 is CASSISVANEQYF. The CDR3 DNA follows: TGTGCCAGTAGTATCTCAGTGGCAAACGAGCAGTACTTC.

V is TRBV19 and J is TRBJ2-7; TRBD2 matches at 8 bases. This CDR3 has 13 amino acids. Germline V gene sequence: CDR1 LNHDA, CDR2 SQIVND (reference sequence). Trimming removed 5 bases from V and 2 bases from J; junction bases left unmatched: 2. CDR3 sequence (DNA): TGTGCCAGTAGTGTTAGCGGGACCTACGAGCAGTACTTC. Its protein is CASSVSGTYEQYF.

This clone is medium-sized by share. The V gene is TRBV28, the J gene TRBJ1-5; 7 bases are shared with TRBD1. The CDR3 covers 15 residues. The germline V gene encodes CDR1 MDHEN and CDR2 SYDVKM. J lost 4 bases, V lost 6 bases, and 9 bases had no gene match. Here the CDR3 reads CASRPDREGNQPQHF. In DNA, the CDR3 is TGTGCCAGCAGACCCGACAGGGAAGGGAATCAGCCCCAGCATTTT.

This clone has ten or more counts. The V gene is TRBV7-1, the J gene TRBJ1-1; D possibly corresponds to TRBD1 (5 bases). TRBV7-1 has ORF status, its function being uncertain. The CDR3 covers 13 residues. The V end lost 4 bases, the J end lost 4 bases, and 10 bases lay between the germline ends. CDR3 region: CASSLGGGTEAFF. CDR3 in DNA: TGTGCCAGCAGCTTAGGCGGGGGCACTGAAGCTTTCTTT.

This clone was picked up many times. V and J are TRBV7-5 and TRBJ1-6; the table's D call, TRBD1, was not checked against the DNA. TRBV7-5 is described as a pseudogene. This CDR3 has 16 amino acids. CDR3 in amino acids: CASSLGLWGENSPLHF. The CDR3 DNA is TGTGCCAGCAGCTTGGGGCTTTGGGGCGAGAATTCACCCCTCCACTTT.

This clone was seen many times. The chain uses TRBV5-1 and TRBJ1-4; perhaps TRBD1 as D (6 bases). Germline CDR1 and CDR2: SGHRS and YFSETQ. This CDR3 has 15 amino acids. V lost 4 bases and J lost 0, with 10 bases in between. CDR3 in amino acids: CASSARTATNEKLFF. In nucleotides, the CDR3 is TGCGCCAGCAGCGCAAGGACAGCAACTAATGAAAAACTGTTTTTT.

The J gene is TRBJ2-1, the V gene TRBV19, with TRBD2 identical over 12 bases. Looked up from germline, CDR1 is LNHDA and CDR2 is SQIVND (reference sequence). The CDR3 is 15 residues long. V dropped 5 bases and J dropped 7; count of bases not matched to a gene: 6. CDR3 coding DNA: TGTGCCAGTAGTTTGACTAGCGGGAGCTTGAATGAGCAGTTCTTC. It encodes CASSLTSGSLNEQFF.

This clone is categorized as medium-sized. The chain joins TRBV9 to TRBJ2-5, with TRBD2 matching over 10 bases. The CDR3 has 15 amino acids. Germline values: CDR1 SGDLS, CDR2 YYNGEE. J gave up 5 bases and V 1 base, and 5 bases lay outside the gene matches. CDR3 in DNA: TGTGCCAGCAGCGTAACTAGCGGGAAGGGCGAGACCCAGTACTTC. This encodes CASSVTSGKGETQYF.

V is TRBV29-1 and J is TRBJ1-3, with 7 bases lining up with TRBD1. Germline CDR1 is SQVTM and CDR2 is ANQGSEA. Trimming removed 4 bases from V and 3 bases from J; junction bases left unmatched: 9. The CDR3 covers 15 residues. In nucleotides, the CDR3 is TGCAGCGTTGTAAAACAGGGGTCTATTGGAAACACCATATATTTT. Translation gives CSVVKQGSIGNTIYF.

This clone was observed a handful of times. The rearrangement joins TRBV18 to TRBJ1-1; possible D gene TRBD1, 6 bases. The ends were cut back, 5 bases at V and 5 bases at J, with 15 bases in the middle. The germline V gene has CDR1 KGHSH and CDR2 LQKENI. This CDR3 is 14 amino acids long. The CDR3 loop reads CASSAQGPGTEAFF. The CDR3 bases are TGTGCCAGCTCAGCCCAGGGGCCCGGGACTGAAGCTTTCTTT.

The chain recombines TRBV19 with TRBJ1-5; TRBD1 matches at 7 bases. The CDR3 totals 16 residues. The trim removed 3 bases at V and 4 bases at J, leaving 9 bases unmatched. Germline CDR1 is LNHDA and CDR2 is SQIVND (reference sequence). In nucleotides, the CDR3 is TGTGCCAGTAGTATTTCCCGGGACAGTGGAAATCAGCCCCAGCATTTT. Its protein is CASSISRDSGNQPQHF.

The chain uses TRBV19 and TRBJ1-5; D is ambiguous. Trimming took 3 bases from V and 0 from J, leaving 12 bases between them. CDR1 LNHDA and CDR2 SQIVND come from the germline V gene (reference sequence). The CDR3 contains 16 residues. As DNA, the CDR3 is TGTGCCAGTAGTATTACCCGTGGGAATAGCAATCAGCCCCAGCATTTT. Translation gives CASSITRGNSNQPQHF.

This clone was found many times. The chain uses TRBV6-8 and TRBJ1-2; D may be TRBD1 (6 bases). The CDR3 covers 13 residues. Per germline, CDR1 MNHGY and CDR2 SAAAGT. V gave up 10 bases and J gave up 6 bases, with 18 bases separating them. CDR3 sequence: CATTALGGHGYTF. CDR3 in DNA: TGTGCCACCACAGCCCTCGGGGGCCATGGCTACACCTTC.

This clone was seen at least ten times. The V call is TRBV11-3, the J call TRBJ1-1; no reliable D call. Germline V gene data show CDR1 as SGHNT and CDR2 as YENEEA. CDR3 size: 14 residues. V lost 5 bases, J lost 0 bases, and 10 bases lay in between. The CDR3 protein is CASSPRDMNTEAFF. DNA of the CDR3: TGTGCCAGCAGCCCCCGGGATATGAACACTGAAGCTTTCTTT.

The chain recombines TRBV29-1 with TRBJ2-5; D gene uncertain. CDR1 is SQVTM, CDR2 ANQGSEA, per germline. This CDR3 comprises 12 residues. V was shortened by 3 bases and J by 1 base, with 6 bases between the two germline ends. The CDR3 DNA reads TGCAGCGTTGACGGCCTCCAAGAGACCCAGTACTTC. This encodes CSVDGLQETQYF.

The table lists this clone with a few counts. The CDR3 sequence is CASKYRDTEAFF. DNA of the CDR3: TGTGCCAGCAAATACAGGGACACTGAAGCTTTCTTT. This sequence joins TRBV6-8 and TRBJ1-1; a weak D match, TRBD1 (6 bases). The CDR3 extends over 12 amino acids. V was cut by 7 bases and J by 3 bases, with 9 bases left in between. Germline V gene lookup returns CDR1 MNHGY and CDR2 SAAAGT.

The chain employs TRBV29-1 and TRBJ1-2, with 9 bases that match TRBD1. CDR1 and CDR2 (germline): SQVTM, ANQGSEA. The trim removed 3 bases at V and 1 base at J, leaving 0 bases unmatched. This CDR3 has 13 amino acids. The CDR3 region has the DNA TGCAGCGTTGAGGACAGGGGTAACTATGGCTACACCTTC. It is translated as CSVEDRGNYGYTF. The whole variable domain, filled in from reference TRBV29-1 and TRBJ1-2, reads SAVISQKPSRDICQRGTSLTIQCQVDSQVTMMFWYRQQPGQSLTLIATANQGSEATYESGFVIDKFPISRPNLTFSTLTVSNMSPEDSSIYLCSVEDRGNYGYTFGSGTRLTVV.

V usage is TRBV11-3 and J usage is TRBJ1-4; TRBD1 is a possible D gene (6 bases). CDR3 size: 15 residues. Between the trimmed V and J ends, which lost 3 bases and 4 bases, there was a span of 12 bases. In germline, CDR1 is SGHNT, CDR2 YENEEA. The CDR3: CASSLIGQYNEKLFF. The CDR3 DNA follows: TGTGCCAGCAGCTTGATCGGACAGTATAATGAAAAACTGTTTTTT.

This clone was seen more than once but under ten times. The chain uses TRBV29-1 and TRBJ2-5; 8 positions match TRBD2. CDR1 is SQVTM, CDR2 ANQGSEA, per germline. V shed 8 bases and J 4 bases; nucleotides not matched to a gene: 12. This CDR3 has 14 residues. CDR3 region: CSSRSAGGLETQYF. The CDR3 DNA reads TGCAGCTCTCGGAGCGCGGGGGGCTTAGAGACCCAGTACTTC.

V and J are TRBV6-8 and TRBJ2-2; 8 nucleotides match TRBD2. CDR1 and CDR2 from the germline V gene are MNHGY and SAAAGT. J lost 0 bases, V lost 5 bases, and 5 bases had no gene match. The CDR3 is 16 amino acids. The CDR3 spells CASSPKTSANTGELFF. The CDR3, as DNA: TGTGCCAGCAGTCCGAAGACTAGCGCGAACACCGGGGAGCTGTTTTTT.

This clone was counted at least ten times. V is TRBV11-3 and J is TRBJ1-1, with 9 bases identical to TRBD1. This CDR3 is built from 14 residues. J was trimmed by 3 bases and V by 7 bases; bases with no gene match: 6. CDR1 is SGHNT, CDR2 YENEEA, per germline. CDR3 sequence reads: CASNGQGRYTEAFF. Here the CDR3 DNA reads TGTGCCAGCAACGGACAGGGGCGTTACACTGAAGCTTTCTTT.

This clone was found a few times. The chain joins TRBV5-1 to TRBJ2-1; TRBD2 matches at 7 bases. CDR3 size: 16 residues. V shed 3 bases and J 4 bases; nucleotides not matched to a gene: 10. Germline CDR1 SGHRS, CDR2 YFSETQ. The chain's CDR3 is CASSYSSGPRYNEQFF. The CDR3 DNA reads TGCGCCAGCAGCTATTCTAGCGGTCCCAGATACAATGAGCAGTTCTTC.

This clone is labeled as medium-sized. The rearrangement joins TRBV5-1 to TRBJ2-1; TRBD2 aligns across 9 bases. This CDR3 is 16 amino acids long. Germline V gives CDR1 SGHRS, CDR2 YFSETQ. Germline trimming cut 4 bases from V and 1 base from J; bases unmatched to any gene: 6. This CDR3 is CASSVSGGPSYNEQFF. The CDR3 region has the DNA TGCGCCAGCAGCGTTAGCGGGGGCCCTTCCTACAATGAGCAGTTCTTC.

This clone has just a few counts. The chain has TRBV19 and TRBJ2-3; D unresolved. The V gene lost 10 bases and the J gene lost 0 bases, with 14 bases spanning the gap. The CDR3 spans 14 residues. Germline lookup yields CDR1 LNHDA and CDR2 SQIVND (reference sequence). CDR3 sequence: CATSTPFSTDTQYF. For the CDR3, the DNA is TGTGCCACCTCAACTCCATTCAGCACAGATACGCAGTATTTT.

The sample holds many counts of this clone. The CDR3 sequence is CASSVGRRTASNTGELFF. Written as DNA, the CDR3 is TGTGCCAGCAGCGTAGGTCGGCGGACAGCGTCGAACACCGGGGAGCTGTTTTTT. The rearrangement uses TRBV9 and TRBJ2-2, with a possible D match to TRBD1 (6 bases). V dropped 0 bases and J dropped 0 bases, with 15 bases sitting between them. Germline CDR1 is SGDLS and CDR2 is YYNGEE. CDR3 length equals 18 residues.

A few counts support this clone. The CDR3 protein is CASSEGMTYEQYF. CDR3 bases: TGTGCCAGCAGCGAGGGCATGACCTACGAGCAGTACTTC. The rearrangement joins TRBV10-3 to TRBJ2-7; a weak D match, TRBD2 (5 bases). This CDR3 has 13 amino acids. Per the germline V gene, CDR1 is ENHRY and CDR2 is SYGVKD. With 10 bases removed from V and 2 bases from J, the gap between germline ends came to 15 bases.

This clone was seen ten or more times. The V gene is TRBV11-3, the J gene TRBJ1-2; no definite D call. Germline lookup yields CDR1 SGHNT and CDR2 YENEEA. CDR3 length: 15 amino acids. The ends were cut back, 2 bases at V and 7 bases at J, with 17 bases in the middle. The CDR3 nucleotides are TGTGCCAGCAGCTTACCTAGGACTGGGAGCTCTGGCTACACCTTC. Protein product: CASSLPRTGSSGYTF.

This chain joins TRBV2 and TRBJ2-7; unclear D gene. CDR3 length: 13 amino acids. The germline V gene encodes CDR1 SNHLY and CDR2 FYNNEI. Trimming shortened V by 3 bases and J by 2 bases, and 8 bases separated the two germline ends. CDR3 in amino acids: CASSDSGTYEQYF. CDR3 nucleotides: TGTGCCAGCAGTGACAGTGGCACCTACGAGCAGTACTTC.

V is TRBV19 and J is TRBJ1-2; 10 bases align to TRBD1. The trim removed 4 bases at V and 1 base at J, leaving 9 bases unmatched. Germline V gives CDR1 LNHDA, CDR2 SQIVND (reference sequence). The CDR3 is 17 amino acids. DNA for the CDR3: TGTGCCAGTAGTACCGTGGACAGGGGGAGTTTTAACTATGGCTACACCTTC. Translating it yields CASSTVDRGSFNYGYTF.

The rearrangement uses TRBV14 and TRBJ2-7; 12 bases match TRBD2. The ends lost 2 bases at V and 6 bases at J; junction bases unmatched: 5. The germline gives CDR1 SGHDN, CDR2 FVKESK. This CDR3 is 15 amino acids long. CDR3 nucleotide sequence: TGTGCCAGCAGCCAAAGGACTAGCGGGGCCTTCGAGCAGTACTTC. This sequence encodes CASSQRTSGAFEQYF.